The 28 T cell receptor beta chains reported below all come from one sample, sequenced in a study of PD-L1 blockade in urothelial cancer. Sequencing used immunoSEQ multiplex PCR; TCRdb keeps in-frame clones, though not all of them. The sample includes approximately 48,000 clones, roughly 85% of them seen just once. Specified time point: pretreatment peripheral blood. Specimen: PBMCs, collected around atezolizumab (anti-PD-L1) treatment. The receptors here all came from a woman aged 55-75 years with urothelial cancer.

This chain joins TRBV10-3 and TRBJ1-4, with D possibly TRBD1 on 5 matching bases. This CDR3 comprises 16 residues. V lost 0 bases to trimming and J lost 8 bases, with 16 bases between them. In germline, CDR1 is ENHRY, CDR2 SYGVKD. CDR3 amino acids: CAISESKGQLREKLFF. The CDR3 nucleotides read TGTGCCATCAGTGAGTCGAAGGGGCAGTTGAGGGAAAAACTGTTTTTT.

In its sample, this clone was seen once. The chain has TRBV5-5 and TRBJ2-2; tentative D call: TRBD2 (6 bases). V was pared by 2 bases and J by 6 bases, with 14 bases between. CDR1 is SGHKS and CDR2 is YYEKEE in the germline V gene (reference sequence). The CDR3 covers 15 residues. This chain's CDR3 is CASSFTPGVAGELFF. CDR3 nucleotide sequence: TGTGCCAGCAGCTTCACCCCGGGAGTGGCCGGGGAGCTGTTTTTT.

The CDR3 region is CASSPAGSGEQYF. CDR3 DNA sequence: TGTGCCAGCTCACCGGCAGGTTCAGGGGAGCAGTACTTC. The rearrangement joins TRBV18 to TRBJ2-7; D is possibly TRBD1 (5 bases). The CDR3 has 13 residues. The germline V gene encodes CDR1 KGHSH and CDR2 LQKENI. V dropped 3 bases and J dropped 7 bases, with 13 bases sitting between them.

The genes are TRBV11-2 and TRBJ2-1; 11 bases agree with TRBD2. The junction had 10 bases not matched to a gene; V was cut back by 5 bases and J by 4 bases. The CDR3 runs 17 residues. Germline V gene sequence: CDR1 SGHAT, CDR2 FQNNGV. CDR3 loop: CASSPGALAGGYNEQFF. The CDR3 bases are TGTGCCAGCAGCCCAGGCGCGCTAGCGGGAGGATACAATGAGCAGTTCTTC.

The rearrangement uses TRBV28 and TRBJ2-3, with 8 bases lining up with TRBD2. Germline assignment: CDR1 MDHEN and CDR2 SYDVKM. This CDR3 region has 18 residues. J was trimmed by 0 bases and V by 1 base; bases with no gene match: 9. In DNA, the CDR3 is TGTGCCAGCAGTTTATCCCCGGGACTAGGGACTAGCACAGATACGCAGTATTTT. Protein sequence: CASSLSPGLGTSTDTQYF.

The V and J genes are TRBV7-8 and TRBJ2-2; 11 positions agree with TRBD2. The J segment lost 4 bases and the V segment lost 5 bases, leaving 6 bases of the junction unmatched. The CDR3 sequence is 16 residues long. Per the germline V gene, CDR1 is SGHVS and CDR2 is FQNEAQ. CDR3 in amino acids: CASSPGLAEPTGELFF. The CDR3 DNA reads TGTGCCAGCAGCCCGGGACTAGCGGAACCCACCGGGGAGCTGTTTTTT.

The rearrangement uses TRBV5-1 and TRBJ2-2; D is perhaps TRBD2 (7 bases). The CDR3 has 16 residues. Germline V CDR1 and CDR2: SGHRS, YFSETQ. Between the trimmed V and J ends, which lost 5 bases and 4 bases, there was a span of 18 bases. DNA for the CDR3: TGCGCCAGCAGAGCACGGGGGGCCTCGAGCACCGGGGAGCTGTTTTTT. It is translated as CASRARGASSTGELFF.

The genes are TRBV5-4 and TRBJ2-3; 9 bases are shared with TRBD2. Germline CDR1 SGHNT, CDR2 YYREEE (reference sequence). Unmatched junction bases numbered 14, after V lost 1 base and J lost 5 bases. The CDR3 sequence is 18 residues long. In DNA form, the CDR3 reads TGTGCCAGCAGCTTGTACGTCGCTGCGGGGGGGTGGGTAGATACGCAGTATTTT. Amino acid sequence: CASSLYVAAGGWVDTQYF.

The chain couples TRBV19 to TRBJ2-7, with 7 nucleotides matching TRBD2. CDR3 length equals 15 residues. The germline gives CDR1 LNHDA, CDR2 SQIVND (reference sequence). V lost 3 bases and J lost 3; bases outside the gene matches: 8. The CDR3 sequence is CASSITAGVSYEQYF. DNA of the CDR3: TGTGCCAGTAGTATCACGGCGGGAGTTAGCTACGAGCAGTACTTC.

This clone turned up a few times. J is TRBJ1-4 and V is TRBV5-4; 8 nucleotides line up with TRBD1. The germline gives CDR1 SGHNT, CDR2 YYREEE (reference sequence). This CDR3 contains 15 residues. V shed 3 bases, J shed 4 bases, and the junction held 5 bases outside the gene matches. DNA of the CDR3: TGTGCCAGCAGCTCACCGGGACAGGATAATGAAAAACTGTTTTTT. It translates to CASSSPGQDNEKLFF.

CDR3 region: CASSLGLDTEAFF. The CDR3 DNA sequence: TGTGCCAGCAGCTTGGGCCTGGACACTGAAGCTTTCTTT. The genes are TRBV11-2 and TRBJ1-1; D gene ambiguous. The ends were cut back, 3 bases at V and 3 bases at J, with 8 bases in the middle. The length of the CDR3 is 13 residues. Germline V CDR1 and CDR2: SGHAT, FQNNGV.

The chain joins TRBV12-5 to TRBJ1-2; D is undetermined. This CDR3 has 13 residues. Germline CDR1 reads LGHNT; CDR2 reads FRNRAP. V shed 0 bases and J shed 7 bases, with 9 bases lying between them. The DNA for the CDR3 is TGTGCTAGTGGTTTGGTTCCCCAGGCTGGCTACACCTTC. This codes for CASGLVPQAGYTF.

This clone was recorded at least ten times. The genes are TRBV14 and TRBJ2-7; D gene ambiguous. The CDR3 covers 15 residues. Germline V gives CDR1 SGHDN, CDR2 FVKESK. Trimming removed 2 bases at V and 4 bases at J, with 15 bases between. CDR3 in DNA: TGTGCCAGCAGCCAAAGGAGCATCGGGTTTTACGAGCAGTACTTC. As protein: CASSQRSIGFYEQYF.

The chain couples TRBV7-2 to TRBJ2-3; D remains unclear. CDR1 and CDR2 (germline): SGHTA, FQGNSA. The CDR3 consists of 15 residues. The ends were cut back, 1 base at V and 6 bases at J, with 14 bases in the middle. The CDR3 DNA sequence: TGTGCCAGCAGCTTAGTGGGTGGTCTGCGGGATACGCAGTATTTT. Translation: CASSLVGGLRDTQYF.

The V gene is TRBV12-5, the J gene TRBJ2-2, with no clear D. The CDR3 extends over 12 amino acids. CDR1 is LGHNT and CDR2 is FRNRAP in the germline V gene. Trimming shortened V by 4 bases and J by 6 bases, and 6 bases separated the two germline ends. The CDR3 region is CASGSGSGELFF. The CDR3 DNA reads as TGTGCTAGTGGTTCCGGTTCCGGGGAGCTGTTTTTT.

The chain recombines TRBV27 with TRBJ1-1; D unresolved. Trimming took 2 bases from V and 4 from J, leaving 14 bases between them. Germline values: CDR1 MNHEY, CDR2 SMNVEV (reference sequence). The CDR3 length is 15 residues. CDR3: CASSLNPGWSTEAFF. CDR3 nucleotide sequence: TGTGCCAGCAGTTTAAATCCGGGATGGAGCACTGAAGCTTTCTTT.

The V and J genes are TRBV5-4 and TRBJ2-1; 8 bases line up with TRBD2. Trimming removed 5 bases from V and 9 bases from J; junction bases left unmatched: 10. From germline, CDR1 is SGHNT and CDR2 YYREEE (reference sequence). The CDR3 consists of 14 residues. DNA of the CDR3: TGTGCCAGCAGACTTGCGGGAGGCTCTATTGAGCAGTTCTTC. Translation gives CASRLAGGSIEQFF.

The V gene is TRBV27, the J gene TRBJ2-5; D remains ambiguous. In germline, CDR1 is MNHEY, CDR2 SMNVEV (reference sequence). The CDR3 contains 15 residues. V gave up 5 bases and J gave up 4 bases, with 17 bases separating them. CDR3: CASSPTSWASETQYF. The CDR3 DNA sequence: TGTGCCAGCAGTCCAACCTCATGGGCGTCAGAGACCCAGTACTTC.

V gene TRBV28 combines with J gene TRBJ1-1; a possible D gene is TRBD1 (6 bases). The CDR3 has 14 amino acids. Trimming removed 3 bases from V and 2 bases from J, with 10 bases in between. Germline CDR1 is MDHEN and CDR2 is SYDVKM. The CDR3 DNA reads TGTGCCAGCAGTTTCGGGGGGCCCAACACTGAAGCTTTCTTT. As protein: CASSFGGPNTEAFF.

V gene TRBV13 combines with J gene TRBJ2-7, with 7 bases that match TRBD2. The CDR3 runs 16 residues. With V trimmed by 2 bases and J by 6 bases, 13 bases remained unmatched. CDR1 and CDR2 (germline): PRHDT, FYEKMQ (reference sequence). The CDR3 DNA reads as TGTGCCAGCAGCTTACGACCCGGACGACTAGCACGCGAGCAGTACTTC. Translated: CASSLRPGRLAREQYF.

The chain recombines TRBV7-6 with TRBJ2-7; 8 bases are a match to TRBD1. The V segment lost 0 bases and the J segment 1 base; nucleotides outside the gene matches: 5. The length of the CDR3 is 16 residues. Germline V gives CDR1 SGHVS, CDR2 FNYEAQ. CDR3 loop: CASSLAAGGSSYEQYF. CDR3 bases: TGTGCCAGCAGCTTAGCAGCAGGGGGCTCATCCTACGAGCAGTACTTC. Based on the CDR3 plus reference TRBV7-6 and TRBJ2-7, the full variable domain is GAGVSQSPRYKVTKRGQDVALRCDPISGHVSLYWYRQALGQGPEFLTYFNYEAQQDKSGLPNDRFSAERPEGSISTLTIQRTEQRDSAMYRCASSLAAGGSSYEQYFGPGTRLTVT.

The chain combines TRBV7-2 with TRBJ2-1, with 9 nucleotides matching TRBD2. This CDR3 region has 16 residues. CDR1 and CDR2 from the germline V gene are SGHTA and FQGNSA. V shed 3 bases, J shed 0 bases, and the junction held 3 bases outside the gene matches. CDR3 nucleotide sequence: TGTGCCAGCAGCTTGGTTAGCGGGAGCTCCTACAATGAGCAGTTCTTC. It translates to CASSLVSGSSYNEQFF.

This clone was observed a single time. This chain links TRBV5-5 with TRBJ2-7; TRBD1 matches at 8 bases. Unmatched junction bases numbered 10, after V lost 1 base and J lost 7 bases. The CDR3 runs 15 residues. Germline V gene lookup returns CDR1 SGHKS and CDR2 YYEKEE (reference sequence). The CDR3 region is CASSLLAGQGGEQYF. The CDR3 bases are TGTGCCAGCAGCTTGTTGGCCGGACAGGGTGGGGAGCAGTACTTC.

CDR3 bases: TGCAGCTCGGGGACAGGGAGCTATGGCTACACCTTC. This encodes CSSGTGSYGYTF. The J gene is TRBJ1-2, the V gene TRBV29-1; 9 bases match TRBD1. Germline values: CDR1 SQVTM, CDR2 ANQGSEA. The CDR3 spans 12 residues. V shed 8 bases, J shed 4 bases, and the junction held 5 bases outside the gene matches. Complete variable domain (other parts from reference TRBV29-1 and TRBJ1-2): SAVISQKPSRDICQRGTSLTIQCQVDSQVTMMFWYRQQPGQSLTLIATANQGSEATYESGFVIDKFPISRPNLTFSTLTVSNMSPEDSSIYLCSSGTGSYGYTFGSGTRLTVV.

This sequence joins TRBV18 and TRBJ1-2, with 8 bases lining up with TRBD1. The CDR3 is 14 residues long. CDR1 and CDR2 (germline): KGHSH, LQKENI. J was trimmed by 8 bases and V by 6 bases; bases with no gene match: 11. The CDR3 here is CASSHRDRRSGYTF. The CDR3 coding sequence is TGTGCCAGCTCCCACCGGGACAGGAGGAGCGGCTACACCTTC.

J is TRBJ2-2 and V is TRBV5-1; D is possibly TRBD2 (6 bases). V was pared by 4 bases and J by 1 base, with 14 bases between. The germline V gene has CDR1 SGHRS and CDR2 YFSETQ. The CDR3 is made up of 16 amino acids. The chain's CDR3 is CASSRTSRGNTGELFF. CDR3 coding DNA: TGCGCCAGCAGCCGAACTAGCAGAGGGAACACCGGGGAGCTGTTTTTT.

J is TRBJ2-2 and V is TRBV7-6; 11 nucleotides agree with TRBD1. This CDR3 comprises 19 residues. Germline lookup yields CDR1 SGHVS and CDR2 FNYEAQ. Trimming at V came to 1 base and at J to 1 base, leaving 8 bases not matched to a gene. This chain's CDR3 is CASSLGGGQGAKNTGELFF. CDR3 DNA: TGTGCCAGCAGCTTAGGGGGAGGACAGGGGGCAAAGAACACCGGGGAGCTGTTTTTT.

The chain recombines TRBV19 with TRBJ1-1, with D maybe TRBD1 (5 bases). The germline CDR1 and CDR2 sequences are LNHDA and SQIVND (reference sequence). The V gene lost 3 bases and the J gene lost 1 base, with 12 bases spanning the gap. This CDR3 is built from 15 residues. CDR3 nucleotides: TGTGCCAGTAGTATGGGGAGGGGCCCGAACACTGAAGCTTTCTTT. Encoded protein: CASSMGRGPNTEAFF.